The clone carrying this T cell receptor beta chain was counted a few times. What it binds is not known. Regarding treatment: 10-day PBMC culture with coronavirus spike peptide pools or control peptides (ViraFEST assay). This sample is part of a study of vaccination and CD4 T cells after COVID-19. Study conclusions and caveats: Median numbers of SARS-CoV-2-reactive clonotypes increased from approximately 21 to 40 (not a significant change).

With the Oncomine TCR Beta short-read assay, DNA from cultured CD4+ T cells was sequenced. Each CDR3 protein is one row after TCRdb ran MiXCR on the PCR reads. The sample has around 14,000 distinct CDR3 sequences; under 75% are singletons. The germline V gene has CDR1 DFQATT and CDR2 SNEGSKA (reference sequence). The CDR3 covers 14 residues. V shed 1 base and J shed 10 bases, with 14 bases lying between them. This clonotype was obtained from a human donor who had recovered from COVID-19. The V and J genes are TRBV20-1 and TRBJ1-6; TRBD1 is a possible D gene (6 bases). Sequenced: CD4+ T cells from blood, cultured in vitro. DNA for the CDR3: TGCAGTGCTAGAGTGGCACAGGGAGACTCACCCCTCCACTTT. It codes for CSARVAQGDSPLHF.